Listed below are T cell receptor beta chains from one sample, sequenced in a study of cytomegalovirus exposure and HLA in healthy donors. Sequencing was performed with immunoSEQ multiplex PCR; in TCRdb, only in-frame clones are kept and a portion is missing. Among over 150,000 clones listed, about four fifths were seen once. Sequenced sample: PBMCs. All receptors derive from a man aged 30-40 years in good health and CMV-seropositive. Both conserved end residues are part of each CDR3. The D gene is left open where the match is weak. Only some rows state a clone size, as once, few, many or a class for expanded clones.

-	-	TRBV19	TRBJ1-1	CASSMGENTEAFF	TGTGCCAGTAGTATGGGCGAGAACACTGAAGCTTTCTTT
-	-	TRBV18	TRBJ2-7	CASSPLGQGVEQYF	TGTGCCAGCTCACCGCTGGGACAAGGCGTCGAGCAGTACTTC
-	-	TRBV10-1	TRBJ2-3	CATRATLEASQYF	TGCGCTACGCGGGCAACTCTCGAGGCTTCGCAGTATTTT
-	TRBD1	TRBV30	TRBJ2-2	CAWGRGQSNTGELFF	TGTGCCTGGGGCCGGGGACAGTCGAACACCGGGGAGCTGTTTTTT
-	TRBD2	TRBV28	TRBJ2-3	CASSPHAGTNTQYF	TGTGCCAGCAGTCCACACGCCGGGACTAACACGCAGTATTTT
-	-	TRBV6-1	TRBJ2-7	CASSEAFQGYEQYF	TGTGCCAGCAGTGAAGCGTTCCAGGGTTACGAGCAGTACTTC
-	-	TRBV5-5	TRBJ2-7	CASTAGQSRAYEQYF	TGTGCCAGCACCGCGGGTCAGTCAAGGGCCTACGAGCAGTACTTC
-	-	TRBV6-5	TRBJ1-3	CASKLGSGNTIYF	TGTGCCAGTAAACTAGGCTCTGGAAACACCATATATTTT
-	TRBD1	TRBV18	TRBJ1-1	CASSPGQGWTEAFF	TGTGCCAGCTCGCCAGGACAGGGGTGGACTGAAGCTTTCTTT
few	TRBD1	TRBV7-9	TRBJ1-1	CASSLGGTANTEAFF	TGTGCCAGCAGCTTAGGAGGGACAGCGAACACTGAAGCTTTCTTT
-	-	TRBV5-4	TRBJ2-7	CASSLGGTLSYEQYF	TGTGCCAGCAGCTTGGGAGGGACACTCTCCTACGAGCAGTACTTC
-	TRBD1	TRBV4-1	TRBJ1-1	CASSQGRIGGVNTEAFF	TGCGCCAGCAGCCAAGGGAGGATAGGGGGCGTGAACACTGAAGCTTTCTTT
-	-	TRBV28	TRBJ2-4	CASSLPQGTLAKNIQYF	TGTGCCAGCAGTTTACCCCAGGGGACCTTAGCCAAAAACATTCAGTACTTC